These 17 T cell receptor beta chains originate from one sample sequenced in a study of PD-1 blockade in mismatch repair-deficient tumors. The method was immunoSEQ multiplex PCR; TCRdb's version includes in-frame clones alone and lacks a portion of them. The sample lists fewer than 16,000 clones; 70% to 85% were seen once. Time point of the sample: approximately 10-day in vitro stimulation with candidate neoantigen peptide 5. These receptors have no identified antigens. Sequenced material: cells cultured in vitro, taken from a patient treated with pembrolizumab. The receptors originated from an adult with mismatch repair-deficient cancer.

The chain uses TRBV11-2 and TRBJ2-1; TRBD1 might be the D (6 bases). Looked up from germline, CDR1 is SGHAT and CDR2 is FQNNGV. V was shortened by 3 bases and J by 2 bases, with 8 bases between the two germline ends. The CDR3 has 14 residues. For the CDR3, the DNA is TGTGCCAGCAGCTTGAGGACAGCCTACAATGAGCAGTTCTTC. Amino acids: CASSLRTAYNEQFF.

The chain employs TRBV16 and TRBJ1-6, with a tentative D call TRBD1 (6 bases). The germline CDR1 and CDR2 sequences are KGHSY and FQNENV. The CDR3 length is 13 residues. Between the trimmed V and J ends, which lost 6 bases and 16 bases, there was a span of 19 bases. CDR3: CASRQTRTAVLHF. The CDR3 DNA follows: TGTGCCAGCAGGCAAACTAGGACAGCCGTACTCCACTTT.

The chain employs TRBV28 and TRBJ2-4; 9 bases align to TRBD1. This CDR3 has 13 amino acids. Germline V gene lookup returns CDR1 MDHEN and CDR2 SYDVKM. V dropped 4 bases and J dropped 8; count of bases not matched to a gene: 3. The CDR3 protein is CASSWTGVDIQYF. Written as DNA, the CDR3 is TGTGCCAGCAGTTGGACAGGGGTGGACATTCAGTACTTC. Complete variable domain (other parts from reference TRBV28 and TRBJ2-4): DVKVTQSSRYLVKRTGEKVFLECVQDMDHENMFWYRQDPGLGLRLIYFSYDVKMKEKGDIPEGYSVSREKKERFSLILESASTNQTSMYLCASSWTGVDIQYFGAGTRLSVL.

The rearrangement links TRBV14 to TRBJ1-2; D may be TRBD1 (5 bases). This CDR3 is built from 13 residues. Germline CDR1 is SGHDN and CDR2 is FVKESK. V was clipped by 0 bases and J by 6 bases, with 8 bases between them. CDR3 nucleotide sequence: TGTGCCAGCAGCCAAGAGGGGGTACATGGCTACACCTTC. Protein: CASSQEGVHGYTF.

The chain has TRBV2 and TRBJ2-1, with D tentatively TRBD2 (6 bases). The CDR3 contains 12 residues. The V and J ends lost 4 bases and 11 bases respectively, with 12 bases between them. Germline-derived CDR1 and CDR2 are SNHLY and FYNNEI. CDR3 in amino acids: CASSGWGDQQFF. As DNA, the CDR3 is TGTGCCAGCAGTGGGTGGGGGGACCAGCAGTTCTTC.

The rearrangement uses TRBV14 and TRBJ1-6; D unresolved. CDR3 length: 16 residues. The germline CDR1 and CDR2 sequences are SGHDN and FVKESK. The germline V and J ends were trimmed by 1 base and 9 bases, with 16 bases remaining between them. The CDR3 bases are TGTGCCAGCAGCCAAGCCGGCGGCCTTGGGCTTTCACCCCTCCACTTT. Translating gives CASSQAGGLGLSPLHF.

This clone was counted a single time. V gene TRBV5-4 combines with J gene TRBJ2-3; TRBD2 agrees at 10 bases. Per the germline V gene, CDR1 is SGHNT and CDR2 is YYREEE (reference sequence). The CDR3 length is 16 residues. V lost 4 bases and J lost 5; bases outside the gene matches: 10. This CDR3 is CASSPTSGRAGDTQYF. The DNA for the CDR3 is TGTGCCAGCAGCCCGACGAGCGGGAGGGCGGGAGATACGCAGTATTTT.

This clone appeared once. The chain carries TRBV30 and TRBJ1-1, with D uncertain. The V gene's germline CDR1 is GTSNPN and CDR2 SVGIG (reference sequence). This CDR3 region has 14 residues. The ends were cut back, 1 base at V and 0 bases at J, with 9 bases in the middle. CDR3 sequence (DNA): TGTGCCTGGAGTGCGCTGGAAATGAACACTGAAGCTTTCTTT. Amino acids: CAWSALEMNTEAFF.

This rearrangement joins TRBV29-1 to TRBJ1-4, with 9 bases lining up with TRBD1. V lost 7 bases and J lost 5; bases outside the gene matches: 2. Germline V CDR1 and CDR2: SQVTM, ANQGSEA. The CDR3 totals 12 residues. The CDR3 region has the DNA TGCAGCGCAGGGACAGGGAATGAAAAACTGTTTTTT. As protein: CSAGTGNEKLFF.

This clone was recorded only once. This chain joins TRBV7-2 and TRBJ2-5, with TRBD2 matching 10 bases. The J call may be mistaken, given a closer DNA end match to TRBJ2-7. CDR3 length equals 14 residues. The V gene's germline CDR1 is SGHTA and CDR2 FQGNSA. In DNA, the CDR3 is TGTGCCAGCAGCCCGAGGACTAGCGGCTACGAGCAGTACTTC. This translates into CASSPRTSGYEQYF.

The V and J genes are TRBV7-2 and TRBJ2-7; D unresolved. The CDR3 contains 12 residues. Trimming pared 1 base from V and 6 bases from J, leaving 7 bases between. Germline CDR1 is SGHTA and CDR2 is FQGNSA. The CDR3 nucleotides are TGTGCCAGCAGCTTAGTCGGCGTCGAGCAGTACTTC. Amino acids: CASSLVGVEQYF.

This clone was observed a few times. The CDR3 here is CASSDSSYNEQFF. The CDR3 DNA is TGTGCCAGCAGTGACAGCTCCTACAATGAGCAGTTCTTC. The chain combines TRBV6-4 with TRBJ2-1; D unresolved. With 2 bases removed from V and 0 bases from J, the gap between germline ends came to 2 bases. CDR1 and CDR2 from the germline V gene are MRHNA and SNTAGT. The CDR3 is 13 amino acids.

V and J are TRBV9 and TRBJ1-2; the D is unclear. The CDR3 extends over 13 amino acids. Per germline, CDR1 SGDLS and CDR2 YYNGEE. V was cut by 0 bases and J by 5 bases, with 8 bases left in between. The CDR3 reads CASSVDRDYGYTF. The CDR3 DNA reads TGTGCCAGCAGCGTAGATAGGGATTATGGCTACACCTTC.

The chain carries TRBV7-3 and TRBJ2-3; possibly TRBD2 for D (6 bases). Deletions cut 5 bases from V and 1 base from J, with 13 bases between. Germline CDR1 SGHTA, CDR2 FQGTGA. The CDR3 extends over 15 amino acids. CDR3: CASSPSGTGTDTQYF. The DNA of the CDR3 is TGTGCCAGCAGCCCCTCCGGGACTGGCACAGATACGCAGTATTTT.

The V and J genes are TRBV7-3 and TRBJ2-1; 7 bases match TRBD1. The V gene end was trimmed by 5 bases and the J gene end by 9 bases; junction bases not matched to a gene: 10. Looked up from germline, CDR1 is SGHTA and CDR2 is FQGTGA. This CDR3 region has 14 residues. CDR3 coding DNA: TGTGCCAGCAGCGTCCAGGGGACAGTCCTTGAGCAGTTCTTC. Protein: CASSVQGTVLEQFF.

The chain recombines TRBV6-1 with TRBJ1-2, with 10 bases lining up with TRBD1. Unmatched junction bases numbered 8, after V lost 9 bases and J lost 1 base. Germline values: CDR1 MNHNS, CDR2 SASEGT. The CDR3 sequence is 15 residues long. The CDR3 here is CASRDRGKINYGYTF. CDR3 bases: TGTGCCAGTAGGGACAGGGGCAAAATTAACTATGGCTACACCTTC.

The chain carries TRBV6-5 and TRBJ2-1; 7 positions match TRBD2. The CDR3 runs to 15 residues. With 3 bases clipped from V and 4 bases from J, the junction kept 6 bases outside the gene matches. CDR1 and CDR2 from the germline V gene are MNHEY and SVGAGI. CDR3 nucleotide sequence: TGTGCCAGCAGTTATAGGCTAGCGGAGTACAATGAGCAGTTCTTC. Translation gives CASSYRLAEYNEQFF.